The clone carrying this TCR beta chain was detected only once. This sample is part of a study of OX40 agonist ivuxolimab in advanced cancers. Study background: Ivuxolimab was delivered to patients intravenously every 2 weeks at doses spanning 0.01 to 10 mg/kg.

Sequencing used immunoSEQ multiplex PCR; TCRdb keeps in-frame clones, though not all of them. The repertoire holds 35,000 to 40,000 clones, about 84% seen once, with less than 20% in the top ten. With 4 bases clipped from V and 0 bases from J, the junction kept 9 bases outside the gene matches. Per the germline V gene, CDR1 is SGHNT and CDR2 is YENEEA. This CDR3 has 17 amino acids. V gene TRBV11-3 combines with J gene TRBJ2-4; the match to TRBD2 covers 7 bases. The specimen comprised CD4+ or CD8+ T cells sorted from blood, sampled in a trial of the OX40 agonist ivuxolimab. The receptor was isolated from an adult with an advanced solid tumor such as melanoma, head and neck, liver or kidney cancer. The CDR3 is CASSSDRDYLAKNIQYF. CDR3 DNA sequence: TGTGCCAGCAGCTCCGACCGGGACTATCTAGCCAAAAACATTCAGTACTTC.